A single sample gave rise to the 24 T cell receptor beta chains below, sequenced in a study of blood T cell repertoires in COVID-19. Clones were read by immunoSEQ multiplex PCR, and TCRdb kept only the in-frame ones, dropping some. There are about 270,000 clones in the sample; less than 90% occur only once, and less than 3% lies in the top ten. The source material was PBMCs or T cells enriched from blood (not recorded which). Source of these receptors: a woman in her forties or fifties who had recovered from COVID-19.

The chain carries TRBV7-2 and TRBJ1-1; D ambiguous. Germline V gene lookup returns CDR1 SGHTA and CDR2 FQGNSA. The CDR3 contains 12 residues. The V end lost 2 bases, the J end lost 9 bases, and 10 bases lay between the germline ends. This chain's CDR3 is CASSLPGTKAFF. Here the CDR3 DNA reads TGTGCCAGCAGCTTACCGGGAACCAAAGCTTTCTTT.

The chain carries TRBV7-2 and TRBJ2-6; 8 nucleotides match TRBD1. In germline, CDR1 is SGHTA, CDR2 FQGNSA. The CDR3 length is 16 residues. J lost 4 bases, V lost 5 bases, and 7 bases had no gene match. CDR3 nucleotides: TGTGCCAGCAGCCCGACGGACAGGGCGGGGGCCAACGTCCTGACTTTC. Its protein product is CASSPTDRAGANVLTF.

The rearrangement links TRBV18 to TRBJ1-1; maybe TRBD1 (6 bases). Per the germline V gene, CDR1 is KGHSH and CDR2 is LQKENI. The CDR3 spans 15 residues. Trimming took off 0 bases at V and 1 base at J, with 9 bases between the two ends. As DNA, the CDR3 is TGTGCCAGCTCACCACCGCAGGGGACGAACACTGAAGCTTTCTTT. It specifies CASSPPQGTNTEAFF.

This chain links TRBV11-2 with TRBJ2-1; 8 bases match TRBD2. J gave up 10 bases and V 1 base, and 12 bases lay outside the gene matches. The germline V gene has CDR1 SGHAT and CDR2 FQNNGV. The CDR3 is 16 amino acids. The CDR3 region is CASSLVRSGKVQEQFF. CDR3 sequence (DNA): TGTGCCAGCAGCTTAGTCCGTAGCGGGAAGGTTCAAGAGCAGTTCTTC.

CDR3: CATSDFGTSQNEQFF. The CDR3 DNA is TGTGCCACCAGTGATTTTGGGACTAGCCAAAATGAGCAGTTCTTC. This rearrangement joins TRBV24-1 to TRBJ2-1, with 9 bases fitting TRBD2. CDR3 length: 15 amino acids. CDR1 is KGHDR and CDR2 is SFDVKD in the germline V gene. Losses at the gene ends were 1 base for V and 7 bases for J; bases not matched to a gene: 4.

The chain is built from TRBV30 and TRBJ1-3, with 10 bases aligning to TRBD1. The V segment lost 3 bases and the J segment 0 bases; nucleotides outside the gene matches: 8. From germline, CDR1 is GTSNPN and CDR2 SVGIG (reference sequence). The CDR3 runs 17 residues. The CDR3 region has the DNA TGTGCCTGGAGCCGGGACAGGGGTTCCTTCTCTGGAAACACCATATATTTT. As protein: CAWSRDRGSFSGNTIYF.

The V and J genes are TRBV18 and TRBJ2-2; 10 bases are a match to TRBD2. The J segment lost 1 base and the V segment lost 2 bases, leaving 4 bases of the junction unmatched. CDR1 is KGHSH, CDR2 LQKENI, per germline. The CDR3 totals 17 residues. The CDR3 sequence: CASSPVTSGKNTGELFF. Here the CDR3 DNA reads TGTGCCAGCTCACCAGTAACTAGCGGGAAGAACACCGGGGAGCTGTTTTTT.

The chain is built from TRBV18 and TRBJ1-4; the D gene is possibly TRBD1 (5 bases). CDR3 length equals 19 residues. The V gene's germline CDR1 is KGHSH and CDR2 LQKENI. Trimming shortened V by 3 bases and J by 0 bases, and 20 bases separated the two germline ends. CDR3 sequence reads: CASSPPGGVGVATNEKLFF. The CDR3 bases are TGTGCCAGCTCACCCCCCGGGGGGGTCGGAGTTGCAACTAATGAAAAACTGTTTTTT.

This chain connects TRBV6-2 or TRBV6-3 to TRBJ1-5, with no clear D. The CDR3 sequence is 14 residues long. V gave up 5 bases and J gave up 0 bases, with 8 bases separating them. Germline CDR1 reads MNHEY; CDR2 reads SVGEGT. For the CDR3, the DNA is TGTGCCAGCAGTCCCAGAAGTAGCAATCAGCCCCAGCATTTT. Translation: CASSPRSSNQPQHF.

In DNA, the CDR3 is TGTGCCACCAGTGATTTCGCTAGCGGGATGTTCGGTGAGCAGTTCTTC. It encodes CATSDFASGMFGEQFF. The V gene is TRBV24-1, the J gene TRBJ2-1; 9 positions agree with TRBD2. Trimming cost V 1 base and J 9 bases; bases outside gene matches: 9. The germline V gene encodes CDR1 KGHDR and CDR2 SFDVKD. This CDR3 has 16 residues.

V and J are TRBV18 and TRBJ2-7; TRBD2 matches at 10 bases. Unmatched junction bases numbered 5, after V lost 2 bases and J lost 10 bases. Germline CDR1 reads KGHSH; CDR2 reads LQKENI. The length of the CDR3 is 13 residues. CDR3 loop: CASSPGLAENQYF. The CDR3 DNA reads TGTGCCAGCTCACCAGGACTAGCGGAGAATCAGTACTTC.

The rearrangement links TRBV3-1 (or the pseudogene TRBV3-2) to TRBJ2-3; 9 nucleotides align to TRBD2. From germline, CDR1 is LGHDT and CDR2 YNNKEL (reference sequence). This CDR3 comprises 18 residues. The ends lost 0 bases at V and 3 bases at J; junction bases unmatched: 10. The CDR3 loop reads CASSQDGPLAGVTDTQYF. The DNA of the CDR3 is TGTGCCAGCAGCCAAGATGGCCCTTTAGCGGGAGTTACAGATACGCAGTATTTT.

CDR3 DNA: TGTGCCAGCCTCCGGGGGGCGGGATCCTACAATGAGCAGTTCTTC. Translated, it gives CASLRGAGSYNEQFF. The chain carries TRBV27 and TRBJ2-1, with D tentatively TRBD2 (7 bases). From germline, CDR1 is MNHEY and CDR2 SMNVEV (reference sequence). V was pared by 8 bases and J by 1 base, with 15 bases between. The CDR3 covers 15 residues.

This clone was observed once. This sequence joins TRBV9 and TRBJ1-1; 8 positions agree with TRBD1. This CDR3 is 18 amino acids long. CDR1 and CDR2 (germline): SGDLS, YYNGEE. V dropped 3 bases and J dropped 6; count of bases not matched to a gene: 19. The CDR3 DNA sequence: TGTGCCAGCAGCGCCCGGGACAGGATGAGATGGGGGGACTCTGAAGCTTTCTTT. This codes for CASSARDRMRWGDSEAFF.

The gene calls are TRBV6-5 and TRBJ2-7, with TRBD1 matching over 8 bases. The CDR3 contains 15 residues. Unmatched junction bases numbered 7, after V lost 6 bases and J lost 0 bases. Germline V gene lookup returns CDR1 MNHEY and CDR2 SVGAGI. This chain's CDR3 is CASRPGTGPSYEQYF. CDR3 in DNA: TGTGCCAGCAGGCCGGGGACAGGACCCTCCTACGAGCAGTACTTC.

The genes are TRBV24-1 and TRBJ2-1, with D hard to call. CDR1 is KGHDR and CDR2 is SFDVKD in the germline V gene. Between the trimmed V and J ends, which lost 5 bases and 9 bases, there was a span of 10 bases. The length of the CDR3 is 12 residues. The CDR3 nucleotides read TGTGCCACCAGTGGGGTGGGCCGTGAGCAGTTCTTC. It specifies CATSGVGREQFF.

The V gene is TRBV11-2, the J gene TRBJ2-7, with D possibly TRBD2 on 6 matching bases. V lost 3 bases, J lost 0 bases, and 18 bases lay in between. Germline values: CDR1 SGHAT, CDR2 FQNNGV. The CDR3 sequence is 17 residues long. The DNA for the CDR3 is TGTGCCAGCAGCTTTAGGGGATTTAGCGGAAGCTCCTACGAGCAGTACTTC. This encodes CASSFRGFSGSSYEQYF.

The chain recombines TRBV4-3 with TRBJ2-7; D might be TRBD2 (5 bases). CDR1 is LGHNA, CDR2 YSLEER, per germline. This CDR3 is 17 amino acids long. Trimming removed 2 bases from V and 0 bases from J, with 17 bases in between. The CDR3 DNA follows: TGCGCCAGCAGCCAATCTCCGAAAAGCGGAATCTCCTACGAGCAGTACTTC. Residues: CASSQSPKSGISYEQYF.

The chain links TRBV1 to TRBJ2-7; the D call in the table, TRBD2, was not verified against the DNA. TRBV1 is termed a pseudogene. This CDR3 contains 20 residues. CDR3 loop: CTSSQVGVGGRALGSYEQYF. CDR3 DNA sequence: TGCACCAGCAGCCAAGTAGGGGTCGGCGGGAGGGCCCTCGGGTCCTACGAGCAGTACTTC.

This clone was seen only once. The chain is built from TRBV5-1 and TRBJ2-1; 7 nucleotides match TRBD2. This CDR3 contains 14 residues. Per the germline V gene, CDR1 is SGHRS and CDR2 is YFSETQ. With 5 bases clipped from V and 6 bases from J, the junction kept 8 bases outside the gene matches. The chain's CDR3 is CASSRAGAPNEQFF. CDR3 DNA: TGCGCCAGCAGTAGGGCGGGAGCACCCAATGAGCAGTTCTTC.

The chain carries TRBV19 and TRBJ1-3, with D uncertain. This CDR3 region has 16 residues. The germline V gene encodes CDR1 LNHDA and CDR2 SQIVND (reference sequence). The V end was cut by 5 bases, the J end by 0 bases, with 14 bases between. The CDR3 loop reads CASSASRVGSGNTIYF. CDR3 sequence (DNA): TGTGCCAGTAGTGCCTCCCGGGTTGGCTCTGGAAACACCATATATTTT.

The genes are TRBV27 and TRBJ2-1, with TRBD2 matching over 9 bases. The CDR3 is 15 amino acids. Losses at the gene ends were 5 bases for V and 9 bases for J; bases not matched to a gene: 11. Per the germline V gene, CDR1 is MNHEY and CDR2 is SMNVEV (reference sequence). CDR3: CASSQAGGPPPEQFF. The DNA for the CDR3 is TGTGCCAGCAGTCAAGCGGGAGGCCCCCCCCCTGAGCAGTTCTTC.

The chain links TRBV18 to TRBJ1-3; 7 nucleotides agree with TRBD1. J was trimmed by 0 bases and V by 0 bases; bases with no gene match: 8. This CDR3 region has 18 residues. The germline gives CDR1 KGHSH, CDR2 LQKENI. The CDR3 spells CASSPPTNRGYSGNTIYF. Here the CDR3 DNA reads TGTGCCAGCTCACCACCGACTAACAGGGGCTACTCTGGAAACACCATATATTTT.

The table lists this clone with a count of one. V gene TRBV7-9 combines with J gene TRBJ1-1; D possibly corresponds to TRBD1 (5 bases). CDR1 and CDR2 from the germline V gene are SEHNR and FQNEAQ (reference sequence). The CDR3 has 15 amino acids. V shed 1 base and J shed 2 bases, with 11 bases lying between them. In nucleotides, the CDR3 is TGTGCCAGCAGCTTAGGTCGGACAAGAAACACTGAAGCTTTCTTT. This codes for CASSLGRTRNTEAFF.